The present TCR beta chain was sequenced within a study of T cell responses to AZD1222 COVID-19 vaccine. The CDR3 extends over 13 amino acids. With V trimmed by 0 bases and J by 7 bases, 1 base remained unmatched. Profiling relied on immunoSEQ multiplex PCR, and the TCRdb table lists in-frame clones only, not all of them. This sample carries about 190,000 clones, approximately 91% of them seen once, and the ten largest clones take over 0.75%. Sequences were derived from peripheral blood, sampled on day 0 of AZD1222 vaccination. The chain has TRBV5-3 and TRBJ1-5, with 7 bases aligning to TRBD1. TRBV5-3 is an open reading frame, and its role is uncertain. This clonotype was sampled from an adult in good health. The CDR3 sequence is CARSLAGGQPQHF. Here the CDR3 DNA reads TGTGCCAGAAGCTTGGCAGGGGGGCAGCCCCAGCATTTT.